This record covers a single TCR beta chain. Its antigen remains unknown. This CDR3 spans 15 amino acids. Germline V gene lookup returns CDR1 KGHSH and CDR2 LQKENI. Trimming removed 6 bases from V and 0 bases from J, with 15 bases in between. This specimen comes from a study of OX40 agonist ivuxolimab in advanced cancers. About the research overall: Among those enrolled, mean age was roughly 55 years (range roughly 23 to 85) and approximately 80% were male. General study results and limits: CD4+ and CD8+ blood T cells expanded clonally by week 6 at 0.1 to 3.0 mg/kg. Expanded clones belonging to CD8+ T cells outnumbered, on average, those of CD4+.

Sequenced by immunoSEQ multiplex PCR; TCRdb stores in-frame clones only, minus some. The data show some 73,000 clones, more than 80% seen once. This clonotype was obtained from an adult with an advanced solid tumor such as melanoma, head and neck, liver or kidney cancer. Sequencing used CD4+ or CD8+ T cells sorted from blood, obtained in a trial of the OX40 agonist ivuxolimab. The gene calls are TRBV18 and TRBJ2-7; D may be TRBD2 (6 bases). This CDR3 reads CASSLRSGSSYEQYF. The CDR3 bases are TGTGCCAGCTCCCTTCGTAGCGGCTCCTCCTACGAGCAGTACTTC.